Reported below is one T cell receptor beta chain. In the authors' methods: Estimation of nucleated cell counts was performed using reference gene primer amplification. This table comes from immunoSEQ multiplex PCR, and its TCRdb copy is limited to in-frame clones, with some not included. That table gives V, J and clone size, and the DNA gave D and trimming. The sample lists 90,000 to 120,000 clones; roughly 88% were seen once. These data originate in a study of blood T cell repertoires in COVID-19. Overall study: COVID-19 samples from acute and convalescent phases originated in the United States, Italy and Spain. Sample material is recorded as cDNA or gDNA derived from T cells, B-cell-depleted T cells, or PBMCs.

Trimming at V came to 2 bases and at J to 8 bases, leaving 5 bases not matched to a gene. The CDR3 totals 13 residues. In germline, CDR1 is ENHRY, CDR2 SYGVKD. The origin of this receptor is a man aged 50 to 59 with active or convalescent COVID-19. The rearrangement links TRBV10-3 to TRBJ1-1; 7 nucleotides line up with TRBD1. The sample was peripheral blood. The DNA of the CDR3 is TGTGCCATCAGTGAGACAGGGGATGGGGAAGCTTTCTTT. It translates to CAISETGDGEAFF.